This T cell receptor (beta chain) was sequenced during a study of cytomegalovirus exposure and HLA in healthy donors. This PCR relied on a set of 60 Vbeta primers and 13 Jbeta primers. Profiling relied on immunoSEQ multiplex PCR, and the TCRdb table lists in-frame clones only, not all of them. This table has more than 80,000 clones, 71% appearing once. This clone was picked up one time. Its antigen remains unknown. Findings and caveats of the study: Analysis was carried out at a later point, and it linked a missense DCLRE1C variant to TCR beta V- and J-gene trimming. Near-uniform donor sequencing depth was presumed by presence/absence analyses. Most TCR sequences were uncommon, yet certain public TCRs appeared in many donors. In a later analysis, parvovirus B19, influenza, CMV and Epstein-Barr virus appeared linked to several top co-occurrence clusters.

CDR1 and CDR2 (germline): SGHNT, YENEEA. V was cut by 3 bases and J by 7 bases, with 15 bases left in between. The CDR3 totals 15 residues. The sequence came from a female donor in good health and CMV-seronegative. Sequenced material: PBMCs. This chain connects TRBV11-3 to TRBJ2-2; the D gene is possibly TRBD2 (5 bases). The DNA for the CDR3 is TGTGCCAGCAGCTTTCGGGGAACTAGTGTCGGGGAGCTGTTTTTT. This translates into CASSFRGTSVGELFF.